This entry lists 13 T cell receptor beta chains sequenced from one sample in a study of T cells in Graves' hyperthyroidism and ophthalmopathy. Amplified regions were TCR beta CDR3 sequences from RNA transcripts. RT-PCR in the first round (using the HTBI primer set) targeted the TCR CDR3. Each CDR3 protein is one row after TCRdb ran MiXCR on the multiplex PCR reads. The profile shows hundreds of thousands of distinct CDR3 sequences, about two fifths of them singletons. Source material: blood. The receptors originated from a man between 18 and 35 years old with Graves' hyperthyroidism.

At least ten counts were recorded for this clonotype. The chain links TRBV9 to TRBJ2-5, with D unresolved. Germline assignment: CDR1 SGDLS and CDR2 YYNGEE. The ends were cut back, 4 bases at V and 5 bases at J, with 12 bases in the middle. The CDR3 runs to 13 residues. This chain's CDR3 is CASSHPLGETQYF. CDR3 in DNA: TGTGCCAGCAGCCACCCACTCGGGGAGACCCAGTACTTC.

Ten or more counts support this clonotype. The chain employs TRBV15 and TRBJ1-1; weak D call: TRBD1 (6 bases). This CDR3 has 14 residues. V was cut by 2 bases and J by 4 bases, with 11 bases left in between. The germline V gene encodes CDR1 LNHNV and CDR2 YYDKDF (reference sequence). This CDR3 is CATSRTSGVTEAFF. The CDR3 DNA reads TGTGCCACCAGCAGAACCTCAGGGGTCACTGAAGCTTTCTTT.

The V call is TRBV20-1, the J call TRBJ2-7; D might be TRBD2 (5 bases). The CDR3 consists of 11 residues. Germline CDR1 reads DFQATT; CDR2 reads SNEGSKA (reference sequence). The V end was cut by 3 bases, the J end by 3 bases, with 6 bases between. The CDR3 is CSASGNYEQYF. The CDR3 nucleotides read TGCAGTGCTAGCGGGAACTACGAGCAGTACTTC.

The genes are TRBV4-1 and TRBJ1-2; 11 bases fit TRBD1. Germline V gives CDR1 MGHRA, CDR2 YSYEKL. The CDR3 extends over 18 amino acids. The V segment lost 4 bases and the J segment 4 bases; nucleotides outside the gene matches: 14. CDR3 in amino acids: CASSPLGTGGSTTYGYTF. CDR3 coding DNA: TGCGCCAGCAGCCCACTCGGGACAGGGGGAAGTACTACCTATGGCTACACCTTC.

CDR3 bases: TGCAGCGCGGGACAGGGAGGTCAGCCCCAGTACTTC. Protein sequence: CSAGQGGQPQYF. The rearrangement joins TRBV29-1 to TRBJ2-5; 9 bases fit TRBD1. This CDR3 has 12 amino acids. Germline V gene data show CDR1 as SQVTM and CDR2 as ANQGSEA. V was clipped by 7 bases and J by 9 bases; unmatched bases: 9.

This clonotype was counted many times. The CDR3 DNA is TGCAGTGCTAGCGGGGGGGCGAACACTGAAGCTTTCTTT. Translation gives CSASGGANTEAFF. The chain recombines TRBV20-1 with TRBJ1-1; D is possibly TRBD1 (6 bases). The CDR3 is 13 residues long. Trimming took 3 bases from V and 1 from J, leaving 9 bases between them. Germline lookup yields CDR1 DFQATT and CDR2 SNEGSKA (reference sequence).

CDR3 amino acids: CASSFSSAGGLFEQYF. The CDR3 nucleotides read TGTGCCAGCAGCTTCTCATCAGCGGGAGGGTTATTCGAGCAGTACTTC. The rearrangement uses TRBV7-9 and TRBJ2-7; 10 bases match TRBD2. J was trimmed by 6 bases and V by 3 bases; bases with no gene match: 11. Germline values: CDR1 SEHNR, CDR2 FQNEAQ (reference sequence). The length of the CDR3 is 16 residues.

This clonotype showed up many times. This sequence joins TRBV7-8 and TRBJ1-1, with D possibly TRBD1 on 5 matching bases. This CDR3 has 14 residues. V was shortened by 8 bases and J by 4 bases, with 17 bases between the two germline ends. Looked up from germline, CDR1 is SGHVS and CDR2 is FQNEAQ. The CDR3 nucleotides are TGTGCCAGCGGATTACCTGGGAGGGGCACTGAAGCTTTCTTT. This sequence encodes CASGLPGRGTEAFF.

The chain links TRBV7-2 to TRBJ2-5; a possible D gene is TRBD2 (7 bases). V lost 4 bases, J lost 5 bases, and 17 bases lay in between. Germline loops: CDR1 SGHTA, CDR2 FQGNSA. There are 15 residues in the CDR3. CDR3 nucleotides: TGTGCCAGCAGCTCCCGGAGACGGGGGGCGGAGACCCAGTACTTC. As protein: CASSSRRRGAETQYF.

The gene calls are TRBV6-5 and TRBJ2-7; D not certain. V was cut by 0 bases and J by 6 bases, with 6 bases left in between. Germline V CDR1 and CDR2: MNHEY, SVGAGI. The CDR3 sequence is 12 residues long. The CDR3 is CASSYSIGEQYF. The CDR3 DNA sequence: TGTGCCAGCAGTTACTCGATCGGCGAGCAGTACTTC.

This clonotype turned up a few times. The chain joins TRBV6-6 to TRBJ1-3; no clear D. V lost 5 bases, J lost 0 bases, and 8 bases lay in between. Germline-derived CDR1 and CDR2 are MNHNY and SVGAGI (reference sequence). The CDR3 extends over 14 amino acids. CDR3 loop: CASSPPDSGNTIYF. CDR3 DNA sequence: TGTGCCAGCAGTCCCCCGGACTCTGGAAACACCATATATTTT.

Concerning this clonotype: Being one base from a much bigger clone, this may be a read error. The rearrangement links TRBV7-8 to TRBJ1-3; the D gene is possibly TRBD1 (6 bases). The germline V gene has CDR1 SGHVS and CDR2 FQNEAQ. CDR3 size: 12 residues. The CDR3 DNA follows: TGTGCCGGCAGCTCGAGGGGGTTCGCCATATATTTT. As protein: CAGSSRGFAIYF.

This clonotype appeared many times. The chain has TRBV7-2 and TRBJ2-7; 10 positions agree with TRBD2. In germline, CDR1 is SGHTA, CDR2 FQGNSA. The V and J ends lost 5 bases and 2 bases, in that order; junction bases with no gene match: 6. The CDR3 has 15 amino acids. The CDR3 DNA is TGTGCCAGCAGCATCAGGACTAGCGGAGCCTACGAGCAGTACTTC. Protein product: CASSIRTSGAYEQYF.